Each of the 15 T cell receptor beta chains below was sequenced from the same sample in a study of blood T cell repertoires in COVID-19. TCRdb keeps only in-frame clones here, not all; method: immunoSEQ multiplex PCR. The repertoire holds 30,000 to 40,000 clones, with 87% as singletons. Sequencing used peripheral blood. The source of these receptors is a man aged 50 to 59 with active or convalescent COVID-19.

The chain has TRBV2 and TRBJ1-1; 8 bases match TRBD1. V trimming: 3 bases; J trimming: 1 base; junction bases outside the gene matches: 7. The length of the CDR3 is 16 residues. Germline assignment: CDR1 SNHLY and CDR2 FYNNEI. DNA for the CDR3: TGTGCCAGCAGTGACGACCGGGGACAGGCGAACACTGAAGCTTTCTTT. This codes for CASSDDRGQANTEAFF.

The V gene is TRBV3-1 (or the pseudogene TRBV3-2), the J gene TRBJ2-2; 9 bases agree with TRBD2. This CDR3 comprises 16 residues. Germline V lookup: CDR1 LGHDT, CDR2 YNNKEL (reference sequence). V lost 2 bases to trimming and J lost 2 bases; unmatched junction nucleotides: 3. The DNA of the CDR3 is TGTGCCAGCAGCCAAATAGCGGGAGCTAACACCGGGGAGCTGTTTTTT. Its translation is CASSQIAGANTGELFF.

The V call is TRBV25-1, the J call TRBJ2-3; D gene ambiguous. The CDR3 is 13 amino acids. Germline-derived CDR1 and CDR2 are MGHDK and SYGVNS. Deletions cut 6 bases from V and 1 base from J, with 8 bases between. This chain's CDR3 is CASRLTGTDTQYF. CDR3 in DNA: TGTGCCAGCAGGCTAACCGGCACAGATACGCAGTATTTT.

This rearrangement joins TRBV7-9 to TRBJ2-2; TRBD1 aligns across 8 bases. From germline, CDR1 is SEHNR and CDR2 FQNEAQ (reference sequence). There are 19 residues in the CDR3. The ends lost 3 bases at V and 3 bases at J; junction bases unmatched: 15. In DNA, the CDR3 is TGTGCCAGCAGCTTGAGCCCCCTGACAGGGGCGTGGGACACCGGGGAGCTGTTTTTT. It yields the protein CASSLSPLTGAWDTGELFF.

By sample fraction, this clone is medium-sized (0.01 to 0.1%). The chain couples TRBV11-1 to TRBJ1-2, with 8 bases fitting TRBD1. Germline CDR1 reads SGHAT; CDR2 reads FQDESV (reference sequence). The junction had 2 bases not matched to a gene; V was cut back by 4 bases and J by 4 bases. CDR3 length: 13 residues. The CDR3 sequence is CASSSGQVYGYTF. DNA for the CDR3: TGTGCCAGCAGCTCGGGACAGGTCTATGGCTACACCTTC.

The chain uses TRBV4-3 and TRBJ1-4; possibly TRBD1 for D (5 bases). Germline V gene lookup returns CDR1 LGHNA and CDR2 YSLEER. This CDR3 region has 14 residues. Trimming shortened V by 6 bases and J by 8 bases, and 16 bases separated the two germline ends. The CDR3 DNA reads TGCGCCAGCAGGGACGGGCAGGGAGGGGAAAAACTGTTTTTT. Its translation is CASRDGQGGEKLFF.

The V gene is TRBV9, the J gene TRBJ2-3; 7 positions agree with TRBD1. J lost 2 bases, V lost 0 bases, and 6 bases had no gene match. The CDR3 runs to 16 residues. Looked up from germline, CDR1 is SGDLS and CDR2 is YYNGEE. CDR3 amino acids: CASSVVGTALTDTQYF. The CDR3 bases are TGTGCCAGCAGCGTAGTAGGGACAGCTCTCACAGATACGCAGTATTTT.

This clone showed up just a few times. This sequence joins TRBV11-2 and TRBJ1-3; D unresolved. The CDR3 covers 15 residues. Deletions cut 0 bases from V and 1 base from J, with 7 bases between. Germline loops: CDR1 SGHAT, CDR2 FQNNGV. The CDR3 DNA is TGTGCCAGCAGCTTAGAAGGAGATTCTGGAAACACCATATATTTT. It is translated as CASSLEGDSGNTIYF.

The CDR3 loop is CASSRGRDQETQYF. In DNA form, the CDR3 reads TGCGCCAGCAGCCGCGGGAGAGACCAAGAGACCCAGTACTTC. V usage is TRBV4-1 and J usage is TRBJ2-5, with TRBD2 matching 7 bases. CDR1 is MGHRA and CDR2 is YSYEKL in the germline V gene. Trimming cost V 4 bases and J 0 bases; bases outside gene matches: 2. This CDR3 contains 14 residues.

The chain joins TRBV5-1 to TRBJ1-4; 7 positions agree with TRBD1. Germline V CDR1 and CDR2: SGHRS, YFSETQ. There are 15 residues in the CDR3. With 1 base clipped from V and 7 bases from J, the junction kept 7 bases outside the gene matches. Written as DNA, the CDR3 is TGCGCCAGCAGCTTGTTTGGGGACAGTGGTGAAAAACTGTTTTTT. Translating gives CASSLFGDSGEKLFF.

The rearrangement links TRBV19 to TRBJ1-2; D not resolved. V was cut by 3 bases and J by 6 bases, with 17 bases left in between. CDR1 LNHDA and CDR2 SQIVND come from the germline V gene (reference sequence). This CDR3 is 15 amino acids long. CDR3 sequence: CASSIVWRGHDGYTF. The DNA of the CDR3 is TGTGCCAGTAGTATTGTTTGGAGAGGGCACGATGGCTACACCTTC.

J is TRBJ2-1 and V is TRBV10-3, with TRBD2 matching 11 bases. Germline CDR1 and CDR2: ENHRY and SYGVKD. Trimming at V came to 4 bases and at J to 0 bases, leaving 5 bases not matched to a gene. The CDR3 extends over 17 amino acids. The CDR3, as DNA: TGTGCCATCAGTGGGACTAGCGGGTCCAGCTCCTACAATGAGCAGTTCTTC. Translated: CAISGTSGSSSYNEQFF.

The CDR3 DNA reads as TGTGCCAGCAGCTTACGTAATAGGCTAGCGGGAGCCCTGACAGAGACCCAGTACTTC. It specifies CASSLRNRLAGALTETQYF. The chain recombines TRBV7-8 with TRBJ2-5; 10 bases are a match to TRBD2. Germline V gene lookup returns CDR1 SGHVS and CDR2 FQNEAQ. V was pared by 2 bases and J by 4 bases, with 16 bases of the junction left unmatched. The CDR3 totals 19 residues.

The V and J genes are TRBV9 and TRBJ1-4; D remains unclear. This CDR3 has 13 residues. Between the trimmed V and J ends, which lost 4 bases and 4 bases, there was a span of 8 bases. Germline CDR1 SGDLS, CDR2 YYNGEE. CDR3 protein: CASSYRGNEKLFF. The CDR3 nucleotides are TGTGCCAGCAGCTACCGGGGTAATGAAAAACTGTTTTTT.

The chain has TRBV7-9 and TRBJ2-3; 12 positions match TRBD2. Germline lookup yields CDR1 SEHNR and CDR2 FQNEAQ (reference sequence). Germline trimming cut 0 bases from V and 5 bases from J; bases unmatched to any gene: 0. This CDR3 is 15 amino acids long. CDR3 residues: CASSLAGLAGDTQYF. DNA for the CDR3: TGTGCCAGCAGCTTAGCGGGACTAGCGGGAGATACGCAGTATTTT. Together with reference TRBV7-9 and TRBJ2-3, the CDR3 gives the full variable domain: DTGVSQNPRHKITKRGQNVTFRCDPISEHNRLYWYRQTLGQGPEFLTYFQNEAQLEKSRLLSDRFSAERPKGSFSTLEIQRTEQGDSAMYLCASSLAGLAGDTQYFGPGTRLTVL.